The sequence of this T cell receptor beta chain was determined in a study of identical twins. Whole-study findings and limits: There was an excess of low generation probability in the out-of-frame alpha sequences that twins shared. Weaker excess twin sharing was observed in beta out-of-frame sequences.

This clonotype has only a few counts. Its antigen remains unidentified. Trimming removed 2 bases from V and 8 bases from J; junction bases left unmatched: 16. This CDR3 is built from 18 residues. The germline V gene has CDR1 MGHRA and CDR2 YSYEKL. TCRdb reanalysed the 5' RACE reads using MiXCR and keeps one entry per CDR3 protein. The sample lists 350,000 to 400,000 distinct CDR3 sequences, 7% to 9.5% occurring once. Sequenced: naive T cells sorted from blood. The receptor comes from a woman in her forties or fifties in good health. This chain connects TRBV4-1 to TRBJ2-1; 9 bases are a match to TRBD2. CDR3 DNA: TGCGCCAGCAGCCAACACCTAGCGGGACGCAGTAATGGTTATGAGCAGTTCTTC. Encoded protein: CASSQHLAGRSNGYEQFF.